The subject of this entry is one T cell receptor (beta chain). Germline-derived CDR1 and CDR2 are MNHEY and SVGAGI. Trimming took 6 bases from V and 2 from J, leaving 10 bases between them. The length of the CDR3 is 13 residues. The data originate from a study of blood T cell repertoires in COVID-19. Study in general: Material from acute and convalescent COVID-19 was sourced from the United States, Italy and Spain. Sources were T cells, B-cell-depleted T cells, or PBMCs; the material itself was cDNA or gDNA.

Method: immunoSEQ multiplex PCR; TCRdb's copy keeps in-frame clones and lacks some. The sample lists a few hundred thousand clones, around 87% seen once, with roughly 10% in the top ten. Seattle researchers signed up patients amid active infection and tracked them longitudinally. Sequencing used peripheral blood. The source is a woman between 45 and 65 years old with COVID-19, enrolled during active disease. The chain carries TRBV6-5 and TRBJ1-1, with a possible D match to TRBD1 (6 bases). CDR3 bases: TGTGCCAGCAGGAGGACAGCCAACACTGAAGCTTTCTTT. The encoded protein is CASRRTANTEAFF.